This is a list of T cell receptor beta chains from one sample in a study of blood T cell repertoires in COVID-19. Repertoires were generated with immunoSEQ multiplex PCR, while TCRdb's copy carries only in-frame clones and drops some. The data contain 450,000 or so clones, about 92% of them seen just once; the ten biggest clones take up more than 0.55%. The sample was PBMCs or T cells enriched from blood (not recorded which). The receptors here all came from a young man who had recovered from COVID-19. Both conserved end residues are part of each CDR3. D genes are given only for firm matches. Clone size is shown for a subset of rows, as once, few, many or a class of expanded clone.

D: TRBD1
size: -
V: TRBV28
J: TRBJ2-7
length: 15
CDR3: CASSSPGQGAKEQYF
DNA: TGTGCCAGCAGCTCTCCGGGACAGGGGGCAAAGGAGCAGTACTTC

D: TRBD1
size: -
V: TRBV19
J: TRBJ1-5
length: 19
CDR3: CASTRDRVMSVLGNQPQHF
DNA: TGTGCCAGTACTAGAGACAGGGTAATGTCAGTTTTGGGCAATCAGCCCCAGCATTTT

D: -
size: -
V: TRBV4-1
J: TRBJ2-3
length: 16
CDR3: CASSLPWSGRTDTQYF
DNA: TGCGCCAGCAGCCTGCCTTGGAGCGGGCGCACAGATACGCAGTATTTT

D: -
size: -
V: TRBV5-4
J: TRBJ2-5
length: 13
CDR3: CASSLTQAETQYF
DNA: TGTGCCAGCAGCTTGACGCAAGCAGAGACCCAGTACTTC

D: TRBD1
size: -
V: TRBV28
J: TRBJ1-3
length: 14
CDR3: CASRRQGAADTIYF
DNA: TGTGCCAGCAGGCGACAGGGGGCTGCAGACACCATATATTTT

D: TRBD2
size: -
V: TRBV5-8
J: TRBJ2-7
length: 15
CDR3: CASSKGTSGTYEQYF
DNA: TGTGCCAGCAGCAAGGGGACTAGCGGGACCTACGAGCAGTACTTC

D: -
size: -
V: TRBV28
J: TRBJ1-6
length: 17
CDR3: CASRTRRGTNYNSPLHF
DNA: TGTGCCAGCAGAACACGCCGGGGTACAAATTATAATTCACCCCTCCACTTT

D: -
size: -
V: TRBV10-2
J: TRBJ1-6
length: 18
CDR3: CASSESPRTLGGNSPLHF
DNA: TGCGCCAGCAGTGAGTCCCCTAGGACCTTGGGAGGTAATTCACCCCTCCACTTT

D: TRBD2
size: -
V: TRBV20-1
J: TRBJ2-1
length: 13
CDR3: CSASRLAGDEQFF
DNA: TGCAGTGCTAGTAGGCTAGCGGGGGATGAGCAGTTCTTC

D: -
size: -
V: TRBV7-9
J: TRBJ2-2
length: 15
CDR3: CASSLQRMNTGELFF
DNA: TGTGCCAGCAGCCTCCAGCGGATGAACACCGGGGAGCTGTTTTTT

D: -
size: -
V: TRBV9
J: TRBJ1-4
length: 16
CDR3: CASSGGPPWRVEKLFF
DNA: TGTGCCAGCAGCGGAGGCCCCCCTTGGAGGGTTGAAAAACTGTTTTTT

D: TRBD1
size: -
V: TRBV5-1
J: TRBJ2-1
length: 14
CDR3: CASSLGQGHDEQFF
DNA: TGCGCCAGCAGCTTAGGACAGGGTCATGATGAGCAGTTCTTC

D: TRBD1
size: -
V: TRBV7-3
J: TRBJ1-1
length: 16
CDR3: CASSPDRALMNTEAFF
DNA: TGTGCCAGCAGCCCCGACAGGGCTCTTATGAACACTGAAGCTTTCTTT

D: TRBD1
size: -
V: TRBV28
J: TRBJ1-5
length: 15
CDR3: CASRRQGSGNQPQHF
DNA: TGTGCCAGCAGAAGACAGGGGTCAGGGAATCAGCCCCAGCATTTT

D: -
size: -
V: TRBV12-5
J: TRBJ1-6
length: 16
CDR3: CASGLTGNSYNSPLHF
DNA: TGTGCTAGTGGTTTGACAGGGAATTCCTATAATTCACCCCTCCACTTT

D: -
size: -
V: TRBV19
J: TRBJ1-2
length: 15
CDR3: CASSTRRGGDYGYTF
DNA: TGTGCCAGTAGCACGAGGCGGGGTGGGGACTATGGCTACACCTTC

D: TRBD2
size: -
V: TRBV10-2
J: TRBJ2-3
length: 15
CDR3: CASSEAGGSTDTQYF
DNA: TGCGCCAGCAGTGAAGCGGGGGGCAGCACAGATACGCAGTATTTT

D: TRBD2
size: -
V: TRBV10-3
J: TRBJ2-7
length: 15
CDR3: CAISDRAREPSEQYF
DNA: TGTGCCATCAGTGACCGGGCGCGGGAGCCCTCCGAGCAGTACTTC

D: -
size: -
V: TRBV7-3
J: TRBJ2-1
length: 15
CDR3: CASSPHESSYNEQFF
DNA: TGTGCCAGCAGCCCACACGAAAGCTCCTACAATGAGCAGTTCTTC

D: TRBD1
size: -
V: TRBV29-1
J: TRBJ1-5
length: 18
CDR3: CSVTGTGEDSPSNQPQHF
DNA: TGCAGCGTAACCGGGACAGGGGAAGATTCGCCGAGCAATCAGCCCCAGCATTTT

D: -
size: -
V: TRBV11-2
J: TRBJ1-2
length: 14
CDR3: CASSSLQLPYGYTF
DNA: TGTGCCAGCAGCTCCTTACAGCTCCCCTATGGCTACACCTTC

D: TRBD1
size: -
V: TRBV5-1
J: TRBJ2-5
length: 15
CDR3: CASSESGQLQETQYF
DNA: TGCGCCAGCAGCGAATCGGGACAGCTCCAAGAGACCCAGTACTTC

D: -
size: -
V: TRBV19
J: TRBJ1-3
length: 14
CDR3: CASSTGLAGNTIYF
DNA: TGTGCCAGTAGTACCGGGTTGGCTGGAAACACCATATATTTT

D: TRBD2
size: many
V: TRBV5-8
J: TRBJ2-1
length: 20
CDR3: CASSYRLAGLLKSSYNEQFF
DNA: TGTGCCAGCAGCTATCGACTAGCGGGATTGCTTAAGAGCTCCTACAATGAGCAGTTCTTC

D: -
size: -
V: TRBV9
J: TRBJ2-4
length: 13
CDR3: CASSVLALGIQYF
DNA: TGTGCCAGCAGCGTATTAGCCTTAGGCATTCAGTACTTC

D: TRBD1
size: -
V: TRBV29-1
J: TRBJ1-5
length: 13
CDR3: CSVVGDRDQPQHF
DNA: TGCAGCGTTGTTGGGGACAGGGATCAGCCCCAGCATTTT

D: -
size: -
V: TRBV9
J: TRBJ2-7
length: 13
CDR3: CASSVDGVGEQYF
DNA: TGTGCCAGCAGCGTAGACGGGGTAGGCGAGCAGTACTTC

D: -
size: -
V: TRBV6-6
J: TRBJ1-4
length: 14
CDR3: CASGYTATREKLFF
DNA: TGTGCCAGCGGCTATACTGCGACACGAGAAAAACTGTTTTTT

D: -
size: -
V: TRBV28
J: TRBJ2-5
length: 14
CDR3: CASTLGQLQETQYF
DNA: TGTGCCAGCACCCTGGGGCAGTTGCAAGAGACCCAGTACTTC

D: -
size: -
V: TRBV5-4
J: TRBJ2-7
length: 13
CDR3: CASSLSGLGEQYF
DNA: TGTGCCAGCAGCTTGTCAGGGTTGGGGGAGCAGTACTTC

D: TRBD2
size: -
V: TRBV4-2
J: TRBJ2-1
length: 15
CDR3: CASSQELADYNEQFF
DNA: TGTGCCAGCAGCCAAGAGCTAGCGGACTACAATGAGCAGTTCTTC

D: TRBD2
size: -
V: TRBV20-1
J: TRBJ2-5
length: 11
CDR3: CSRDYQETQYF
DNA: TGCAGCCGGGACTATCAAGAGACCCAGTACTTC

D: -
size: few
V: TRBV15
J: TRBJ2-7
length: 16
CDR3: CATSGMGSGSSYEQYF
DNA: TGTGCCACCAGCGGGATGGGGAGCGGAAGCTCCTACGAGCAGTACTTC

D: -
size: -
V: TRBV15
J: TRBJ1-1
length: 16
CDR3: CATSFSQGLRRTEAFF
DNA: TGTGCCACCAGTTTCTCACAGGGCTTAAGGAGAACTGAAGCTTTCTTT

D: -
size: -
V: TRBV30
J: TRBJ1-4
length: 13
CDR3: CAWTGVGNEKLFF
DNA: TGTGCCTGGACAGGGGTCGGTAATGAAAAACTGTTTTTT

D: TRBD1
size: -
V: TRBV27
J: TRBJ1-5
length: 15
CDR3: CASSPIDREHQPQHF
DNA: TGTGCCAGCAGTCCCATCGACAGGGAGCATCAGCCCCAGCATTTT

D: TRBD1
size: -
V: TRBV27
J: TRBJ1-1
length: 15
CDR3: CASSRGRLLNTEAFF
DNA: TGTGCCAGCAGCAGGGGGCGTCTCCTGAACACTGAAGCTTTCTTT

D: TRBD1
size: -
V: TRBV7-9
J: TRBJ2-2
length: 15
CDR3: CASSLRDREAGELFF
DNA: TGTGCCAGCAGCTTACGGGACAGGGAGGCCGGGGAGCTGTTTTTT